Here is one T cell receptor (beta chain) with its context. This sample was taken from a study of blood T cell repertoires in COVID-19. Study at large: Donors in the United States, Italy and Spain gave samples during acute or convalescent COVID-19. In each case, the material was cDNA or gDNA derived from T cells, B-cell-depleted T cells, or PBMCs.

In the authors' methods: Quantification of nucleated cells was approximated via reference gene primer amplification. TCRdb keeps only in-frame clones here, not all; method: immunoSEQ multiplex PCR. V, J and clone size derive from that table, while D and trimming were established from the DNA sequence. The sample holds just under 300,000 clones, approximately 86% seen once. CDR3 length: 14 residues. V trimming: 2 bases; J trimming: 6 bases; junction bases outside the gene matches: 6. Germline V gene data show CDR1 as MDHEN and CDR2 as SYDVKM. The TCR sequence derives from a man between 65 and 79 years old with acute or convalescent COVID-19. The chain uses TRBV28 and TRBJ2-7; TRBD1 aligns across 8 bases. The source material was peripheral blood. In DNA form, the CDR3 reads TGTGCCAGCAGTTTAAGCCCCAGGGGGCGCGAGCAGTACTTC. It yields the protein CASSLSPRGREQYF.